The TCR beta chain described here comes from a study of cytomegalovirus exposure and HLA in healthy donors. Study-level results: Earlier findings revealed that most TCR beta V segments proved productive either about 87% or about 30% of the time. TCR sequences were mostly rare, though some public TCRs occurred in many donors. TCR beta sequences reportedly predicted the HLA-A and HLA-B alleles of most subjects accurately.

60 Vbeta and 13 Jbeta primers were used in PCR. The method was immunoSEQ multiplex PCR; TCRdb's version includes in-frame clones alone and lacks a portion of them. Among approximately 79,000 clones listed, under 85% were seen once. Trimming cost V 4 bases and J 1 base; bases outside gene matches: 4. This CDR3 spans 16 amino acids. The germline gives CDR1 LGHNA, CDR2 YNFKEQ. A remark on this clone: The antigen is unknown.

Sample: PBMCs. This receptor was taken from a boy between 10 and 17 years old in good health and CMV-seronegative. The J gene is TRBJ2-5, the V gene TRBV4-2, with 12 bases identical to TRBD2. The CDR3 sequence is CASSLRLAGAQETQYF. CDR3 coding DNA: TGTGCCAGCAGCCTCCGACTAGCGGGGGCCCAAGAGACCCAGTACTTC.